A single sample is the source of the 30 T cell receptor beta chains below, sequenced in a study of cytomegalovirus exposure and HLA in healthy donors listed by TCRdb under 2017. Library preparation used the immunoSEQ multiplex PCR assay. The immuneACCESS repertoire file appears here via TCRdb, limited to in-frame rearrangements. These files lack a portion of the clones; in checked studies, under half of the deficit traces to unresolved V genes, and the cause of the others is not known. The sample has some 61,000 clones on record, around 97% of them singletons. The ten most abundant clones make up around 1.5% of the sample. The specimen sequenced was PBMCs. The receptor set was obtained from a woman under 30 in good health and CMV-seropositive.

This chain joins TRBV7-9 and TRBJ2-7; 8 bases align to TRBD1. This CDR3 has 14 amino acids. Germline CDR1 SEHNR, CDR2 FQNEAQ (reference sequence). J lost 4 bases, V lost 5 bases, and 7 bases had no gene match. The CDR3 loop is CASSQGAGLYEQYF. As DNA, the CDR3 is TGTGCCAGCAGCCAGGGGGCAGGGTTGTACGAGCAGTACTTC.

The chain uses TRBV18 and TRBJ2-7; 16 bases fit TRBD2. Germline CDR1 and CDR2: KGHSH and LQKENI. The CDR3 consists of 19 residues. V was pared by 4 bases and J by 2 bases, with 11 bases of the junction left unmatched. In nucleotides, the CDR3 is TGTGCCAGCTCACACTTGGGACTAGCGGGAGGGCCAGGAACCTACGAGCAGTACTTC. Protein: CASSHLGLAGGPGTYEQYF.

The rearrangement links TRBV4-1 to TRBJ2-7; 7 bases match TRBD1. V trimming: 3 bases; J trimming: 4 bases; junction bases outside the gene matches: 12. Germline V gene sequence: CDR1 MGHRA, CDR2 YSYEKL. This CDR3 is 16 amino acids long. For the CDR3, the DNA is TGCGCCAGCAGCCAGCTATCCGGGACAGCCCGATACGAGCAGTACTTC. It yields the protein CASSQLSGTARYEQYF.

This clone was seen only a few times. V is TRBV27 and J is TRBJ2-5; no clear D gene. This CDR3 is built from 13 residues. Between the trimmed V and J ends, which lost 6 bases and 1 base, there was a span of 9 bases. Germline V gene sequence: CDR1 MNHEY, CDR2 SMNVEV (reference sequence). The CDR3 is CASRKNSQETQYF. As DNA, the CDR3 is TGTGCCAGCAGGAAGAACAGCCAAGAGACCCAGTACTTC.

This chain uses TRBV28 with TRBJ2-7; D uncertain. Germline V gene sequence: CDR1 MDHEN, CDR2 SYDVKM. The CDR3 runs to 13 residues. Deletions cut 7 bases from V and 3 bases from J, with 13 bases between. The CDR3 sequence: CASTDRLGYEQYF. In DNA, the CDR3 is TGTGCCAGCACTGACCGACTGGGCTACGAGCAGTACTTC. Combining the CDR3 with reference TRBV28 and TRBJ2-7 gives the whole variable domain DVKVTQSSRYLVKRTGEKVFLECVQDMDHENMFWYRQDPGLGLRLIYFSYDVKMKEKGDIPEGYSVSREKKERFSLILESASTNQTSMYLCASTDRLGYEQYFGPGTRLTVT.

The chain carries TRBV5-6 and TRBJ2-1; maybe TRBD2 (6 bases). The germline V gene has CDR1 SGHDT and CDR2 YYEEEE. Trimming took off 1 base at V and 5 bases at J, with 19 bases between the two ends. The CDR3 consists of 17 residues. CDR3 DNA: TGTGCCAGCAGCTTGTTCTTGGACGGCGGGGTGGACAATGAGCAGTTCTTC. Its protein is CASSLFLDGGVDNEQFF.

On this clone: Mismatch with germline at one junction end may stem from a read error. This chain connects TRBV7-7 to TRBJ2-5; D is possibly TRBD2 (6 bases). Per the germline V gene, CDR1 is SSHAT and CDR2 is FNYEAQ (reference sequence). The CDR3 contains 14 residues. CDR3 sequence reads: CASSRPGLQETQYF. The CDR3 DNA sequence: TGTGCTAGCAGCAGGCCGGGACTGCAAGAGACCCAGTACTTC.

This rearrangement joins TRBV10-3 to TRBJ2-1; 8 bases are a match to TRBD2. The germline CDR1 and CDR2 sequences are ENHRY and SYGVKD. The CDR3 extends over 12 amino acids. V shed 8 bases and J 9 bases; nucleotides not matched to a gene: 6. Here the CDR3 reads CAIRGGAAEQFF. CDR3 in DNA: TGTGCCATCCGGGGGGGAGCGGCTGAGCAGTTCTTC.

V usage is TRBV27 and J usage is TRBJ2-2; TRBD2 aligns across 13 bases. CDR3 length: 20 residues. CDR1 is MNHEY and CDR2 is SMNVEV in the germline V gene (reference sequence). V trimming: 6 bases; J trimming: 4 bases; junction bases outside the gene matches: 17. CDR3: CASRSTSNPGLAGFTGELFF. The CDR3 nucleotides are TGTGCCAGCAGGTCTACGTCAAACCCGGGACTAGCGGGATTCACCGGGGAGCTGTTTTTT.

The rearrangement uses TRBV7-9 and TRBJ2-1; the match to TRBD2 covers 7 bases. The CDR3 covers 15 residues. CDR1 and CDR2 from the germline V gene are SEHNR and FQNEAQ (reference sequence). V dropped 0 bases and J dropped 9; count of bases not matched to a gene: 8. In DNA form, the CDR3 reads TGTGCCAGCAGCTTAGCCGCGGGAGATTTTATTGAGCAGTTCTTC. Translated: CASSLAAGDFIEQFF.

The chain joins TRBV28 to TRBJ1-2; D perhaps matches TRBD1 (5 bases). The length of the CDR3 is 16 residues. Trimming took 2 bases from V and 1 from J, leaving 14 bases between them. The germline V gene has CDR1 MDHEN and CDR2 SYDVKM. The CDR3: CASSLRAGLGNYGYTF. The CDR3 DNA follows: TGTGCCAGCAGTTTAAGGGCAGGGTTAGGTAACTATGGCTACACCTTC.

The V gene is TRBV10-3, the J gene TRBJ1-5; D remains ambiguous. CDR3 length: 15 amino acids. Trimming removed 5 bases at V and 2 bases at J, with 13 bases between. Germline lookup yields CDR1 ENHRY and CDR2 SYGVKD. CDR3 region: CAISPGDSGNQPQHF. The CDR3 nucleotides read TGTGCCATCAGTCCAGGAGATAGCGGCAATCAGCCCCAGCATTTT.

The chain has TRBV19 and TRBJ2-3; 7 bases line up with TRBD2. The V gene's germline CDR1 is LNHDA and CDR2 SQIVND (reference sequence). The J segment lost 5 bases and the V segment lost 6 bases, leaving 14 bases of the junction unmatched. This CDR3 is built from 16 residues. CDR3: CASSLGEGLAGDTQYF. CDR3 bases: TGTGCCAGTAGCCTTGGCGAGGGGTTAGCGGGAGATACGCAGTATTTT.

This clone was counted only a few times. An end of the junction does not agree with germline; a read error may underlie this. The chain joins TRBV7-7 to TRBJ2-3; D tentatively fits TRBD1 or TRBD2 (7 bases each). In germline, CDR1 is SSHAT, CDR2 FNYEAQ (reference sequence). The CDR3 loop spans 15 amino acids. The CDR3 nucleotides read TGTGCTAGCAGCTTACAGGGGAGGGGCACAGATACGCAGTATTTT. Its protein product is CASSLQGRGTDTQYF.

The CDR3 spells CATRERRGATGKETQYF. CDR3 in DNA: TGTGCCACCAGAGAGCGTCGGGGGGCAACGGGAAAAGAGACCCAGTACTTC. The genes are TRBV15 and TRBJ2-5; TRBD2 might be the D (7 bases). The CDR3 totals 17 residues. Germline values: CDR1 LNHNV, CDR2 YYDKDF (reference sequence). Trimming removed 6 bases from V and 3 bases from J, with 23 bases in between.

V gene TRBV4-1 combines with J gene TRBJ2-4, with TRBD2 matching over 9 bases. This CDR3 comprises 14 residues. Germline V gene data show CDR1 as MGHRA and CDR2 as YSYEKL. Trimming at V came to 1 base and at J to 8 bases, leaving 3 bases not matched to a gene. This CDR3 is CASSQGAGGDIQYF. The CDR3 DNA is TGCGCCAGCAGCCAAGGGGCGGGGGGGGACATTCAGTACTTC.

This chain uses TRBV5-1 with TRBJ2-3, with 8 bases aligning to TRBD1. The germline V gene encodes CDR1 SGHRS and CDR2 YFSETQ. This CDR3 is 16 amino acids long. After removal of 4 bases from V and 1 base from J, the junction contained 8 bases not matched to a gene. CDR3: CASSQGTGGGTDTQYF. CDR3 coding DNA: TGCGCCAGCAGCCAAGGCACAGGGGGTGGCACAGATACGCAGTATTTT.

The chain has TRBV7-9 and TRBJ2-2; 9 positions match TRBD1. Germline-derived CDR1 and CDR2 are SEHNR and FQNEAQ (reference sequence). V trimming: 3 bases; J trimming: 5 bases; junction bases outside the gene matches: 7. There are 16 residues in the CDR3. In DNA form, the CDR3 reads TGTGCCAGCAGCTTTTTGCCGGGACAGGGTACCGGGGAGCTGTTTTTT. It codes for CASSFLPGQGTGELFF.

The chain recombines TRBV27 with TRBJ1-1; 10 bases line up with TRBD1. V lost 5 bases and J lost 3; bases outside the gene matches: 3. The CDR3 contains 14 residues. The germline V gene has CDR1 MNHEY and CDR2 SMNVEV (reference sequence). In nucleotides, the CDR3 is TGTGCCAGCAGTGCCGGACAGGGGGACACTGAAGCTTTCTTT. The encoded protein is CASSAGQGDTEAFF.

The chain links TRBV10-3 to TRBJ1-2; 8 bases map to TRBD1. The germline V gene encodes CDR1 ENHRY and CDR2 SYGVKD. V was pared by 6 bases and J by 3 bases, with 6 bases of the junction left unmatched. The CDR3 loop spans 14 amino acids. CDR3 protein: CAIRGAGGDYGYTF. For the CDR3, the DNA is TGTGCCATCAGAGGCGCAGGGGGCGACTATGGCTACACCTTC.

This clone appeared once. V and J are TRBV19 and TRBJ2-2; TRBD2 matches 13 bases. V trimming: 9 bases; J trimming: 4 bases; junction bases outside the gene matches: 5. In germline, CDR1 is LNHDA, CDR2 SQIVND (reference sequence). CDR3 length: 15 residues. The CDR3 coding sequence is TGTGCCAGCAGACTAGCGGGAGGCGCCACCGGGGAGCTGTTTTTT. Translating it yields CASRLAGGATGELFF.

The V gene is TRBV11-2, the J gene TRBJ2-7; TRBD1 is a possible D gene (5 bases). V shed 6 bases and J shed 2 bases, with 17 bases lying between them. The CDR3 covers 15 residues. CDR1 and CDR2 from the germline V gene are SGHAT and FQNNGV. In DNA form, the CDR3 reads TGTGCCAGCAGTTCCCTGGGGCAGCAAACCTACGAGCAGTACTTC. It specifies CASSSLGQQTYEQYF.

V and J are TRBV30 and TRBJ2-1; 13 bases match TRBD2. CDR1 GTSNPN and CDR2 SVGIG come from the germline V gene (reference sequence). This CDR3 spans 18 amino acids. V gave up 2 bases and J gave up 3 bases; unmatched junction bases: 10. CDR3 protein: CAWSPTRTSGSFYNEQFF. CDR3 DNA: TGTGCCTGGAGTCCCACGAGGACTAGCGGGAGTTTCTACAATGAGCAGTTCTTC.

V gene TRBV27 combines with J gene TRBJ2-6, with 8 bases lining up with TRBD1. CDR1 MNHEY and CDR2 SMNVEV come from the germline V gene (reference sequence). V lost 7 bases to trimming and J lost 3 bases; unmatched junction nucleotides: 2. The CDR3 runs to 14 residues. The CDR3 loop reads CASTDRGGANVLTF. In DNA, the CDR3 is TGTGCCAGCACAGACAGGGGTGGGGCCAACGTCCTGACTTTC.

The chain is built from TRBV10-3 and TRBJ1-1, with D tentatively TRBD1 (6 bases). In germline, CDR1 is ENHRY, CDR2 SYGVKD. The CDR3 contains 15 residues. The V gene lost 3 bases and the J gene lost 2 bases, with 13 bases spanning the gap. The CDR3 sequence: CAISETGHENTEAFF. Here the CDR3 DNA reads TGTGCCATCAGTGAAACGGGACACGAAAACACTGAAGCTTTCTTT.

The chain couples TRBV7-9 to TRBJ1-5; no clear D gene. V lost 3 bases to trimming and J lost 3 bases, with 9 bases between them. The CDR3 runs 14 residues. Germline V CDR1 and CDR2: SEHNR, FQNEAQ (reference sequence). CDR3 in amino acids: CASSFAGLNQPQHF. In DNA form, the CDR3 reads TGTGCCAGCAGCTTTGCGGGTCTCAATCAGCCCCAGCATTTT.

The V gene is TRBV19, the J gene TRBJ2-1; 10 nucleotides match TRBD2. CDR1 and CDR2 from the germline V gene are LNHDA and SQIVND (reference sequence). The CDR3 totals 17 residues. The J segment lost 3 bases and the V segment lost 1 base, leaving 6 bases of the junction unmatched. The CDR3 nucleotides read TGTGCCAGTAGTATAGGCCGGACTAGCGGACTCTACAATGAGCAGTTCTTC. It is translated as CASSIGRTSGLYNEQFF.

In nucleotides, the CDR3 is TGTGCCAGCAGCGTAGCGAATGAGCAGTTCTTC. Residues: CASSVANEQFF. This rearrangement joins TRBV9 to TRBJ2-1; unclear D gene. The CDR3 sequence is 11 residues long. Germline lookup yields CDR1 SGDLS and CDR2 YYNGEE. The V end was cut by 0 bases, the J end by 7 bases, with 2 bases between.

CDR3 in amino acids: CASSFRGSSTEAFF. Here the CDR3 DNA reads TGTGCCAGCAGTTTTAGAGGGAGTAGCACTGAAGCTTTCTTT. This chain connects TRBV28 to TRBJ1-1; no reliable D call. V lost 3 bases, J lost 4 bases, and 12 bases lay in between. Germline CDR1 MDHEN, CDR2 SYDVKM. The CDR3 covers 14 residues.

J is TRBJ2-2 and V is TRBV9; a weak D match, TRBD1 (6 bases). The CDR3 sequence is 15 residues long. Germline V gene lookup returns CDR1 SGDLS and CDR2 YYNGEE. Trimming pared 7 bases from V and 0 bases from J, leaving 13 bases between. In nucleotides, the CDR3 is TGTGCCAGCTGTTTCGGGACACCGAACACCGGGGAGCTGTTTTTT. This codes for CASCFGTPNTGELFF.